The 29 T cell receptor beta chains in this list originate from one sample, sequenced in a study of CD8 T cells in Susac syndrome. Random hexamers served to reverse transcribe about 0.5 to 1 ug RNA. TCRdb processed the immunoSEQ multiplex PCR reads anew with MiXCR; each CDR3 protein has one entry. The table lists around 150,000 distinct CDR3 sequences, approximately 96% of them singletons. Sequenced material: CD4+ T cells from PBMCs. Receptors originate from a human donor with Susac syndrome.

This chain uses TRBV12-3 or TRBV12-4 with TRBJ1-1, with TRBD1 matching over 8 bases. V dropped 6 bases and J dropped 3; count of bases not matched to a gene: 15. This CDR3 contains 17 residues. The CDR3 sequence: CASSFPYPSGGDTEAFF. In nucleotides, the CDR3 is TGTGCCAGCAGCTTTCCTTATCCTTCAGGGGGCGACACTGAAGCTTTCTTT.

V is TRBV4-1 and J is TRBJ2-3; a weak D match, TRBD2 (6 bases). The germline gives CDR1 MGHRA, CDR2 YSYEKL. The CDR3 has 15 residues. V was clipped by 8 bases and J by 4 bases, with 19 bases between them. The CDR3 DNA is TGCGCCAGCGGTCTGAGTAGTGCTAGCGCAGATACGCAGTATTTT. The encoded protein is CASGLSSASADTQYF.

The genes are TRBV25-1 and TRBJ2-2; unclear D gene. Germline CDR1 reads MGHDK; CDR2 reads SYGVNS. The CDR3 is made up of 13 amino acids. V lost 1 base and J 4 bases, leaving 4 bases between the germline ends. In DNA form, the CDR3 reads TGTGCCAGCAGTGAATTGCCCACCGGGGAGCTGTTTTTT. Translation gives CASSELPTGELFF.

This clonotype is a singleton in its sample. This chain uses TRBV12-3 or TRBV12-4 with TRBJ1-2; D is unclear. The CDR3 runs to 13 residues. V dropped 6 bases and J dropped 5 bases, with 13 bases sitting between them. CDR3 residues: CASREADIYGYTF. CDR3 in DNA: TGTGCCAGCAGGGAGGCAGATATTTATGGCTACACCTTC.

The chain couples TRBV5-1 to TRBJ2-7; D gene uncertain. Germline V CDR1 and CDR2: SGHRS, YFSETQ. This CDR3 spans 14 amino acids. Trimming removed 2 bases at V and 4 bases at J, with 13 bases between. The CDR3 spells CASSFDKKRYEQYF. CDR3 in DNA: TGCGCCAGCAGCTTTGATAAGAAGAGGTACGAGCAGTACTTC.

The V and J genes are TRBV4-2 and TRBJ2-1; D could derive from TRBD1 or TRBD2 (5 bases each). The CDR3 contains 15 residues. Trimming stripped 3 bases from V and 1 base from J, with 10 bases between. Germline V gives CDR1 LGHNA, CDR2 YNFKEQ. For the CDR3, the DNA is TGTGCCAGCAGCCATTTGGGACCGTCCTACAATGAGCAGTTCTTC. This gives the protein CASSHLGPSYNEQFF.

This clonotype appeared a single time. The chain employs TRBV5-1 and TRBJ1-1; possibly TRBD1 for D (5 bases). Germline loops: CDR1 SGHRS, CDR2 YFSETQ. Trimming removed 4 bases from V and 3 bases from J, with 16 bases in between. The CDR3 has 15 amino acids. The CDR3 DNA reads as TGCGCCAGCAGCCCCGAGGCAGGGCGGGACACTGAAGCTTTCTTT. It yields the protein CASSPEAGRDTEAFF.

The gene calls are TRBV6-1 and TRBJ1-6; 10 bases match TRBD1. V shed 6 bases and J 2 bases; nucleotides not matched to a gene: 7. Germline CDR1 reads MNHNS; CDR2 reads SASEGT. This CDR3 region has 17 residues. The CDR3 loop is CASSRGQGVTYNSPLHF. CDR3 in DNA: TGTGCCAGCAGCCGAGGACAGGGGGTAACCTATAATTCACCCCTCCACTTT.

The gene calls are TRBV29-1 and TRBJ2-7, with D perhaps TRBD2 (6 bases). The CDR3 runs 14 residues. Per the germline V gene, CDR1 is SQVTM and CDR2 is ANQGSEA. Trimming stripped 4 bases from V and 2 bases from J, with 15 bases between. CDR3 sequence: CSVGPGLQTYEQYF. CDR3 bases: TGCAGCGTTGGGCCGGGACTCCAAACCTACGAGCAGTACTTC.

This sequence joins TRBV5-1 and TRBJ2-7, with a possible D match to TRBD1 (5 bases). Trimming pared 4 bases from V and 2 bases from J, leaving 10 bases between. Germline lookup yields CDR1 SGHRS and CDR2 YFSETQ. The CDR3 runs to 13 residues. The CDR3 DNA follows: TGCGCCAGCAGCAGACAGCAAACCTACGAGCAGTACTTC. Its translation: CASSRQQTYEQYF.

The chain links TRBV29-1 to TRBJ2-5; D may be TRBD1 (5 bases). Germline V CDR1 and CDR2: SQVTM, ANQGSEA. The CDR3 loop spans 13 amino acids. V lost 3 bases to trimming and J lost 0 bases, with 8 bases between them. The CDR3 reads CSVDLQDQETQYF. CDR3 sequence (DNA): TGCAGCGTTGACTTACAGGACCAAGAGACCCAGTACTTC. Drawing the rest from reference TRBV29-1 and TRBJ2-5, the complete variable domain is SAVISQKPSRDICQRGTSLTIQCQVDSQVTMMFWYRQQPGQSLTLIATANQGSEATYESGFVIDKFPISRPNLTFSTLTVSNMSPEDSSIYLCSVDLQDQETQYFGPGTRLLVL.

The J gene is TRBJ2-7, the V gene TRBV9, with D maybe TRBD1 (5 bases). The germline V gene encodes CDR1 SGDLS and CDR2 YYNGEE. The CDR3 has 16 amino acids. V lost 0 bases to trimming and J lost 2 bases, with 15 bases between them. CDR3 sequence: CASSVGMRTSTYEQYF. For the CDR3, the DNA is TGTGCCAGCAGCGTAGGTATGAGGACATCGACCTACGAGCAGTACTTC.

The chain combines TRBV4-2 with TRBJ1-2; possibly TRBD1 for D (6 bases). The CDR3 has 14 amino acids. CDR1 LGHNA and CDR2 YNFKEQ come from the germline V gene. The V gene lost 0 bases and the J gene lost 3 bases, with 8 bases spanning the gap. CDR3 loop: CASSQEGGDYGYTF. The CDR3 region has the DNA TGTGCCAGCAGCCAAGAAGGGGGTGACTATGGCTACACCTTC.

The chain recombines TRBV7-2 with TRBJ2-1; possibly TRBD2 for D (5 bases). V shed 3 bases and J shed 13 bases, with 13 bases lying between them. CDR3 length equals 12 residues. Germline lookup yields CDR1 SGHTA and CDR2 FQGNSA. This CDR3 is CASSLDSPGQFF. As DNA, the CDR3 is TGTGCCAGCAGCTTGGACTCCCCGGGACAGTTCTTC. The full variable domain, rest sourced from reference TRBV7-2 and TRBJ2-1, is GAGVSQSPSNKVTEKGKDVELRCDPISGHTALYWYRQSLGQGLEFLIYFQGNSAPDKSGLPSDRFSAERTGGSVSTLTIQRTQQEDSAVYLCASSLDSPGQFFGPGTRLTVL.

The CDR3 protein is CASSLIIAGPETQYF. The CDR3 region has the DNA TGTGCCAGCAGTTTAATAATAGCGGGGCCGGAGACCCAGTACTTC. The V and J genes are TRBV12-3 or TRBV12-4 and TRBJ2-5; 8 bases fit TRBD2. Trimming cost V 2 bases and J 5 bases; bases outside gene matches: 7. CDR3 size: 15 residues.

The V and J genes are TRBV29-1 and TRBJ1-5; D is uncertain. This CDR3 is built from 14 residues. CDR1 is SQVTM and CDR2 is ANQGSEA in the germline V gene. V lost 4 bases, J lost 7 bases, and 17 bases lay in between. CDR3 sequence (DNA): TGCAGCGTTGGGGAGGGCAGGACGGGACAGCCCCAGCATTTT. Protein: CSVGEGRTGQPQHF. The full variable domain, its missing parts supplied by reference TRBV29-1 and TRBJ1-5, is SAVISQKPSRDICQRGTSLTIQCQVDSQVTMMFWYRQQPGQSLTLIATANQGSEATYESGFVIDKFPISRPNLTFSTLTVSNMSPEDSSIYLCSVGEGRTGQPQHFGDGTRLSIL.

The chain joins TRBV20-1 to TRBJ2-7; 7 bases are a match to TRBD1. V lost 6 bases to trimming and J lost 2 bases; unmatched junction nucleotides: 10. Germline-derived CDR1 and CDR2 are DFQATT and SNEGSKA (reference sequence). This CDR3 spans 14 amino acids. In nucleotides, the CDR3 is TGCAGTGCCTTAACAGGGGCCCATGCCTACGAGCAGTACTTC. It translates to CSALTGAHAYEQYF.

The chain joins TRBV19 to TRBJ2-5, with D uncertain. The CDR3 spans 15 residues. V was trimmed by 1 base and J by 2 bases, leaving 11 bases between them. Germline assignment: CDR1 LNHDA and CDR2 SQIVND (reference sequence). CDR3 in amino acids: CASSIVTMGQETQYF. The CDR3 DNA sequence: TGTGCCAGTAGTATAGTCACGATGGGGCAAGAGACCCAGTACTTC.

The genes are TRBV20-1 and TRBJ2-7, with D tentatively TRBD2 (5 bases). Germline-derived CDR1 and CDR2 are DFQATT and SNEGSKA (reference sequence). The ends were cut back, 6 bases at V and 3 bases at J, with 15 bases in the middle. The CDR3 is made up of 13 amino acids. CDR3 nucleotides: TGCAGTGCCCTAGGACTGGTATTCTACGAGCAGTACTTC. Amino acid sequence: CSALGLVFYEQYF.

The chain combines TRBV11-2 with TRBJ2-5; 16 bases line up with TRBD2. CDR1 is SGHAT, CDR2 FQNNGV, per germline. With V trimmed by 5 bases and J by 8 bases, 11 bases remained unmatched. This CDR3 contains 17 residues. As DNA, the CDR3 is TGTGCCAGCAGCCCGGGGACTAGCGGGAGGGGCGATCAAACCCAGTACTTC. It yields the protein CASSPGTSGRGDQTQYF.

The chain combines TRBV4-1 with TRBJ1-1; 7 nucleotides match TRBD1. This CDR3 spans 13 amino acids. Germline-derived CDR1 and CDR2 are MGHRA and YSYEKL. V gave up 6 bases and J gave up 4 bases; unmatched junction bases: 5. Here the CDR3 reads CASSPQGGTEAFF. CDR3 bases: TGCGCCAGCAGTCCTCAGGGGGGCACTGAAGCTTTCTTT.

CDR3 in DNA: TGTGCCAGCAGTGACGGGGCCCGCGGGGCGTATTTT. Residues: CASSDGARGAYF. The V gene is TRBV2, the J gene TRBJ2-3; a weak D match, TRBD2 (6 bases). Trimming cost V 3 bases and J 14 bases, with 15 bases left between them. Germline values: CDR1 SNHLY, CDR2 FYNNEI. This CDR3 comprises 12 residues.

The V call is TRBV6-1, the J call TRBJ2-1, with D possibly being TRBD2 (5 bases). Germline V CDR1 and CDR2: MNHNS, SASEGT. This CDR3 spans 15 amino acids. V was cut by 6 bases and J by 2 bases, with 14 bases left in between. The CDR3 DNA reads as TGTGCCAGCAGGGTGGCGGGTAGCCCCTACAATGAGCAGTTCTTC. As protein: CASRVAGSPYNEQFF.

The chain employs TRBV12-3 or TRBV12-4 and TRBJ1-2, with TRBD1 as a possible D gene (5 bases). V shed 6 bases and J shed 0 bases, with 14 bases lying between them. The CDR3 loop spans 15 amino acids. CDR3 DNA sequence: TGTGCCAGCAGAGCCGGGACGACGGCTAACTATGGCTACACCTTC. This sequence encodes CASRAGTTANYGYTF.

This chain links TRBV5-4 with TRBJ1-1; possible D gene TRBD1, 6 bases. Trimming pared 1 base from V and 10 bases from J, leaving 20 bases between. CDR1 is SGHNT, CDR2 YYREEE, per germline (reference sequence). The CDR3 runs 15 residues. The DNA of the CDR3 is TGTGCCAGCAGCTTGTCCGGGGGCGGCCATGTAAGAGCTTTCTTT. Its translation is CASSLSGGGHVRAFF. Full variable domain (remainder filled in from reference TRBV5-4 and TRBJ1-1): ETGVTQSPTHLIKTRGQQVTLRCSSQSGHNTVSWYQQALGQGPQFIFQYYREEENGRGNFPPRFSGLQFPNYSSELNVNALELDDSALYLCASSLSGGGHVRAFFGQGTRLTVV.

This clonotype appeared a single time. The genes are TRBV10-3 and TRBJ2-1; 10 nucleotides line up with TRBD2. The V gene's germline CDR1 is ENHRY and CDR2 SYGVKD. Trimming removed 7 bases from V and 4 bases from J; junction bases left unmatched: 7. This CDR3 contains 15 residues. CDR3 region: CAITASGREYNEQFF. The DNA for the CDR3 is TGTGCCATCACCGCGAGCGGGAGGGAATACAATGAGCAGTTCTTC.

The CDR3 region has the DNA TGCGCCAGCAGCTTGAATGTAGCGGGGGGAACAGATACGCAGTATTTT. Translation gives CASSLNVAGGTDTQYF. The gene calls are TRBV5-1 and TRBJ2-3; TRBD2 agrees at 10 bases. V shed 1 base, J shed 3 bases, and the junction held 5 bases outside the gene matches. CDR1 is SGHRS and CDR2 is YFSETQ in the germline V gene. There are 16 residues in the CDR3.

The chain is built from TRBV20-1 and TRBJ2-3; 9 nucleotides match TRBD2. This CDR3 is 17 amino acids long. The ends lost 0 bases at V and 1 base at J; junction bases unmatched: 8. CDR1 is DFQATT and CDR2 is SNEGSKA in the germline V gene (reference sequence). CDR3 protein: CSARDPQTSGRTDTQYF. The CDR3 bases are TGCAGTGCTAGAGATCCCCAAACTAGCGGGCGCACAGATACGCAGTATTTT.

The rearrangement links TRBV28 to TRBJ1-2; D is possibly TRBD1 (6 bases). The germline V gene has CDR1 MDHEN and CDR2 SYDVKM. Trimming left V 5 bases short and J 4 bases short, with 14 bases between. The CDR3 sequence is 14 residues long. CDR3 sequence: CASSALGGSYGYTF. The CDR3 DNA reads as TGTGCCAGCAGTGCCCTAGGGGGGTCCTATGGCTACACCTTC.